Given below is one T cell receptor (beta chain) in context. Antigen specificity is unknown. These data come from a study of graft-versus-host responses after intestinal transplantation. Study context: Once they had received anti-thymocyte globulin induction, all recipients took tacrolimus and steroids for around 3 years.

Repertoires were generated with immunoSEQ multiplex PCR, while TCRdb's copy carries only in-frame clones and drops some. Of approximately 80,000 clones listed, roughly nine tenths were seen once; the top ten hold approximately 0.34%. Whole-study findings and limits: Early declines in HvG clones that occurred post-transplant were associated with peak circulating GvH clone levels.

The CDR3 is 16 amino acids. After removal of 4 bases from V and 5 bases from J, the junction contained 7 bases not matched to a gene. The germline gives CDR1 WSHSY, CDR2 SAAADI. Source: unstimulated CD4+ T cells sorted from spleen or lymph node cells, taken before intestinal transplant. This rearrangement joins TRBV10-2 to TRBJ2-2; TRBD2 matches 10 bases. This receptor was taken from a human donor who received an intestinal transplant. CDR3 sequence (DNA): TGCGCCAGCAGTGCGCTAGCGGGAGTGGGGACCGGGGAGCTGTTTTTT. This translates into CASSALAGVGTGELFF.